A single T cell receptor (beta chain) is shown here with its context. Its antigen is currently unknown. The repertoire was sequenced with immunoSEQ multiplex PCR; TCRdb's copy has only in-frame clones and lacks some. Altogether 75,000 to 100,000 clones are present, roughly nine tenths being singletons, with the ten largest covering around 0.33%. This CDR3 contains 16 residues. Looked up from germline, CDR1 is LGHNA and CDR2 is YNFKEQ. V shed 0 bases, J shed 2 bases, and the junction held 2 bases outside the gene matches. The data stem from a study of OX40 agonist ivuxolimab in advanced cancers. Across the study: Among those enrolled, mean age was 60 years (range roughly 20 to 80) and 75% to 85% were male. Partial responses were observed in three patients, of whom one had hepatocellular carcinoma and two had cutaneous melanoma. General study results and limits: The work left the antigen specificity of expanded peripheral T cells undetermined. Clonal expansion by week 6 occurred in CD4+ and CD8+ blood T cells (at 0.1 to 3.0 mg/kg).

The specimen comprised CD4+ or CD8+ T cells sorted from blood, sampled in a trial of the OX40 agonist ivuxolimab. The origin of this receptor is an adult with an advanced solid tumor such as melanoma, head and neck, liver or kidney cancer. The chain uses TRBV4-2 and TRBJ2-1, with 9 bases matching TRBD2. CDR3 sequence: CASSQEASGTYNEQFF. The CDR3 DNA is TGTGCCAGCAGCCAAGAGGCTAGCGGGACCTACAATGAGCAGTTCTTC.